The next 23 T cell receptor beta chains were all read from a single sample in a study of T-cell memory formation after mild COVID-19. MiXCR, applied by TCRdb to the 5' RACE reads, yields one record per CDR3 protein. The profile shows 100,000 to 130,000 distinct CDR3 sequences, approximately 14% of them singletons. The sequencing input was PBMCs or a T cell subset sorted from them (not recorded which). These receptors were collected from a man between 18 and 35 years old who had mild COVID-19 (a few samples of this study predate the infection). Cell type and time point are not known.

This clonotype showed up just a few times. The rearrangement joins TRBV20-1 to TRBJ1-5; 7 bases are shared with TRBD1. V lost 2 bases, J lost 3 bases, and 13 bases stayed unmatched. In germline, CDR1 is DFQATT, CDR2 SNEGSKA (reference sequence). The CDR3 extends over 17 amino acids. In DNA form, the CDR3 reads TGCAGTGCTAGAAGGGGGGGGAGACAGGGCCTCAATCAGCCCCAGCATTTT. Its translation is CSARRGGRQGLNQPQHF.

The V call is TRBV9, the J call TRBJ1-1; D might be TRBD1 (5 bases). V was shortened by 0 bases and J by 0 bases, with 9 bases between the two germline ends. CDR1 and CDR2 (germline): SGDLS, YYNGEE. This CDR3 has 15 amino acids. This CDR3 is CASSVDPGMNTEAFF. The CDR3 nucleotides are TGTGCCAGCAGCGTAGATCCAGGGATGAACACTGAAGCTTTCTTT.

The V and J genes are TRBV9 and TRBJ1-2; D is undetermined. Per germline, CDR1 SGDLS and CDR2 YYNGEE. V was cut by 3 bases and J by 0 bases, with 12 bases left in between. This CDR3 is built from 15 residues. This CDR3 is CASSAPGPTNYGYTF. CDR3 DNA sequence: TGTGCCAGCAGCGCCCCGGGCCCCACTAACTATGGCTACACCTTC.

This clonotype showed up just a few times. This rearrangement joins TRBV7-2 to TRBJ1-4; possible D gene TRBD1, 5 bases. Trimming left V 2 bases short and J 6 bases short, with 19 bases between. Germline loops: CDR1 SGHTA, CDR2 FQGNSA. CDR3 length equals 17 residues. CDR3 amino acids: CASSLPAHGGEDEKLFF. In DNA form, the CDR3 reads TGTGCCAGCAGCTTACCGGCCCACGGGGGGGAGGATGAAAAACTGTTTTTT.

In DNA, the CDR3 is TGCGCCAGCAGCCAGACAGGGAAGATTGAAGCTTTCTTT. Translated: CASSQTGKIEAFF. V is TRBV4-1 and J is TRBJ1-1; TRBD1 aligns across 7 bases. Trimming took 3 bases from V and 7 from J; bases not matched to a gene: 5. Germline assignment: CDR1 MGHRA and CDR2 YSYEKL. This CDR3 is 13 amino acids long.

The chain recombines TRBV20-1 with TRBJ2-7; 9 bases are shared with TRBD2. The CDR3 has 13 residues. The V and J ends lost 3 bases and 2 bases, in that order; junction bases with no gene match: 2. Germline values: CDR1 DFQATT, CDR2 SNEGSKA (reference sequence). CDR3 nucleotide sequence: TGCAGTGCTAGTGCGGGGGGGGCCTACGAGCAGTACTTC. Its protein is CSASAGGAYEQYF.

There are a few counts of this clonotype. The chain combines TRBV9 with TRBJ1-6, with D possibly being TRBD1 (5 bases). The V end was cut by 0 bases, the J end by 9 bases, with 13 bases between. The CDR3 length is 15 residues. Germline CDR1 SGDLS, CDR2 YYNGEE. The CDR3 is CASSVVGGYGSPLHF. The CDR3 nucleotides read TGTGCCAGCAGCGTAGTCGGGGGGTACGGTTCACCCCTCCACTTT. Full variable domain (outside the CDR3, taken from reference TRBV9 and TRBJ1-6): DSGVTQTPKHLITATGQRVTLRCSPRSGDLSVYWYQQSLDQGLQFLIQYYNGEERAKGNILERFSAQQFPDLHSELNLSSLELGDSALYFCASSVVGGYGSPLHFGNGTRLTVT.

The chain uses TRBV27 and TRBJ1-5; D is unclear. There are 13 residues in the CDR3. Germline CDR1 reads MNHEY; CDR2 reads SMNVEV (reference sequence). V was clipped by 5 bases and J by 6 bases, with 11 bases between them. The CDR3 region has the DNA TGTGCCAGCAGTCCCCAATATCCTCAGCCCCAGCATTTT. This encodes CASSPQYPQPQHF.

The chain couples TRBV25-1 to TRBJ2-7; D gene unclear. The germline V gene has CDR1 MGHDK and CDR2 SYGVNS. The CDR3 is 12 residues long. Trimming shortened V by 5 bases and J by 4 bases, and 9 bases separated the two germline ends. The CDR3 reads CASSPAGYEQYF. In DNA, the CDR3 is TGTGCCAGCAGTCCTGCAGGTTACGAGCAGTACTTC.

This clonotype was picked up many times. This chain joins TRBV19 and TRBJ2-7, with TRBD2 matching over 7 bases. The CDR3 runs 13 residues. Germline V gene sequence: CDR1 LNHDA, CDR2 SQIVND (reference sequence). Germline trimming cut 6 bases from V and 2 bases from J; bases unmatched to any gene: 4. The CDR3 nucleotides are TGTGCCAGTAGCTCGGGGGGACCCTACGAGCAGTACTTC. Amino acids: CASSSGGPYEQYF.

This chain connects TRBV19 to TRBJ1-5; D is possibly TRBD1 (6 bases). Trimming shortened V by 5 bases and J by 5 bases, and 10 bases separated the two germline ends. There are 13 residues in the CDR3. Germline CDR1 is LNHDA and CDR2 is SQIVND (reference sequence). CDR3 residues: CASSWTADQPQHF. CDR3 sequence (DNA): TGTGCCAGTAGTTGGACAGCCGATCAGCCCCAGCATTTT.

The CDR3 region has the DNA TGCAGCGTCACTCTTAGCTCCTACGAGCAGTACTTC. This gives the protein CSVTLSSYEQYF. The J gene is TRBJ2-7, the V gene TRBV29-1; the D is unclear. Germline V gene sequence: CDR1 SQVTM, CDR2 ANQGSEA. Between the trimmed V and J ends, which lost 6 bases and 0 bases, there was a span of 9 bases. This CDR3 contains 12 residues.

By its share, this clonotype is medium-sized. The CDR3 spells CATSDRLYNEQFF. As DNA, the CDR3 is TGTGCCACCAGTGATCGTCTCTACAATGAGCAGTTCTTC. The genes are TRBV24-1 and TRBJ2-1; D is undetermined. The CDR3 has 13 residues. The germline CDR1 and CDR2 sequences are KGHDR and SFDVKD. V was shortened by 3 bases and J by 3 bases, with 5 bases between the two germline ends.

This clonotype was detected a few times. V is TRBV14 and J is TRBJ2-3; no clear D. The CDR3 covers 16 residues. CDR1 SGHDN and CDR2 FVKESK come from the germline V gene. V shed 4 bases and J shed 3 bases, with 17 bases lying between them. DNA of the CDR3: TGTGCCAGCAGCCCAAAGGCCGTCCGGGCGACAGATACGCAGTATTTT. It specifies CASSPKAVRATDTQYF. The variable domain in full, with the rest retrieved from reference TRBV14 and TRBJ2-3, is EAGVTQFPSHSVIEKGQTVTLRCDPISGHDNLYWYRRVMGKEIKFLLHFVKESKQDESGMPNNRFLAERTGGTYSTLKVQPAELEDSGVYFCASSPKAVRATDTQYFGPGTRLTVL.

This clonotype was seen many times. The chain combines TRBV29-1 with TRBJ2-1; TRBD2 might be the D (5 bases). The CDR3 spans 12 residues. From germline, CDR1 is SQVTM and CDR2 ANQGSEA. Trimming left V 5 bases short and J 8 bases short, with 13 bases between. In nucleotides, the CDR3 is TGCAGCGTTCGCCCGACCGGGGATGAGCAGTTCTTC. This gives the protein CSVRPTGDEQFF.

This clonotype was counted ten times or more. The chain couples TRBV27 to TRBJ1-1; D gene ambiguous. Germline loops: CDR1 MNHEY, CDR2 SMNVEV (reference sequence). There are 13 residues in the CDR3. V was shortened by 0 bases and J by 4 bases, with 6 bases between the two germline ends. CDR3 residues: CASSLSLITEAFF. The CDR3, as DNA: TGTGCCAGCAGTTTATCGTTAATCACTGAAGCTTTCTTT.

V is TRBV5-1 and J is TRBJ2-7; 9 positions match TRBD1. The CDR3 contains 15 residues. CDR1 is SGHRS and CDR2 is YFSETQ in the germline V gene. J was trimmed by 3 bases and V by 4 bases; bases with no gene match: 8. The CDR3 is CASSEPGQGYYEQYF. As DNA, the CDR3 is TGCGCCAGCAGCGAGCCGGGACAGGGATACTACGAGCAGTACTTC.

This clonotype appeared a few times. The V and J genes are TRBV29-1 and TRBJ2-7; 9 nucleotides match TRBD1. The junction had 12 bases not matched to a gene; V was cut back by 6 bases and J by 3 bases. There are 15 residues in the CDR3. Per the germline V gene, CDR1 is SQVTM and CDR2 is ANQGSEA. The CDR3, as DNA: TGCAGCGTGTGTGCCGGACAGGGGATGATCTACGAGCAGTACTTC. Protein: CSVCAGQGMIYEQYF.

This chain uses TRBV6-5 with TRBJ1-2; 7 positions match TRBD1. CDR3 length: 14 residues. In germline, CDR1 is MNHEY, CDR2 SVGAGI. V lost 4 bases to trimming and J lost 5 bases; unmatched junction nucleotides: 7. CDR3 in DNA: TGTGCCAGCAGTTCCTTGGAGGGGGCGTATGGCTACACCTTC. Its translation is CASSSLEGAYGYTF.

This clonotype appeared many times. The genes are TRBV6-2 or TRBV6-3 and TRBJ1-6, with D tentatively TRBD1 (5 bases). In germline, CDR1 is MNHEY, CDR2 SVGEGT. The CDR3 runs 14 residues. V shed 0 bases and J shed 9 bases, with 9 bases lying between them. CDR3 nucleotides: TGTGCCAGCAGTTACTCGGGGGGGACTTCACCCCTCCACTTT. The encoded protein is CASSYSGGTSPLHF.

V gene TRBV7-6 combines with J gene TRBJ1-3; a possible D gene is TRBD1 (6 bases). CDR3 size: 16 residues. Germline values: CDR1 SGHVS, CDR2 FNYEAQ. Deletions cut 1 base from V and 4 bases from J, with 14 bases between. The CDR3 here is CASSLGSGAGGNTIYF. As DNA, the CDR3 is TGTGCCAGCAGCTTAGGTTCGGGGGCCGGAGGAAACACCATATATTTT.

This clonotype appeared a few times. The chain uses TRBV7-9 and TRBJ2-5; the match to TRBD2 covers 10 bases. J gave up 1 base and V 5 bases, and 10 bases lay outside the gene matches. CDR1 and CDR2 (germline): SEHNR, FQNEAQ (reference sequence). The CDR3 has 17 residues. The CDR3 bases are TGTGCCAGCAGCCCAGCCCTGGCTAGCGGGGGCCAAGAGACCCAGTACTTC. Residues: CASSPALASGGQETQYF.

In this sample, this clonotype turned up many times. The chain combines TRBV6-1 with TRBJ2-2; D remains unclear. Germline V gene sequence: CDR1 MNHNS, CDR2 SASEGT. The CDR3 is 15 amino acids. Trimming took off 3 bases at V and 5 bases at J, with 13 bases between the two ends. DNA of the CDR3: TGTGCCAGCAGTGAGAGTGGGATAGGGACCGGGGAGCTGTTTTTT. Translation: CASSESGIGTGELFF.